The T cell receptor beta chain described here comes from a study of PD-1 blockade in classical Hodgkin lymphoma (TCRdb year 2020). Concerning the study at large: Nivolumab dosing was 3 mg/kg intravenously every 2 weeks, continuing until either disease progression or unacceptable toxicity. The study used CyTOF and TCR beta sequencing to define a peripheral blood immune signature of response to PD-1 blockade in classical Hodgkin lymphoma.

Genomic DNA was extracted with the Qiagen DNeasy kit from unsorted PBMCs and from negatively selected CD4+ and CD8+ fractions. TCR beta CDR3 regions were subjected to amplification by immunoSEQ multiplex PCR with primers that anneal to V and J segments. A synthetic immune receptor repertoire was used to minimize amplification bias, and any remaining bias was removed computationally after sequencing. The paper's processing steps were these. Custom Python scripts were used to quantify repertoire diversity as the Shannon entropy index. Unsorted, CD4+ and CD8+ repertoires were examined separately, except in combined analyses, for which CD4+ and CD8+ sequences were merged in silico. Clonal expansion was defined as a frequency increase of at least 2-fold after treatment compared with C1D1, and clones undetected at baseline were assigned a pseudocount of 0.5. Singleton clones were defined as clones with 0 or 1 copy at C1D1, and non-singleton clones were defined as clones with 2 or more copies. Clones expanded in unsorted samples were annotated as CD4+, CD8+ or unknown by matching protein sequences in sorted samples from the same patient. Wilcoxon tests on paired samples were used to test diversity changes from C1D1 to C4D1. In TCRdb, the immuneACCESS table is reduced to in-frame sequences with V and J assigned. These tables do not hold every clone; where another copy was compared, an unresolved V gene accounts for under half, and the others remain unexplained. D and trimming come from the DNA, and the V and J calls and clone size come from that table. Counted in this sample were some 58,000 clones; about 90% of them appeared once. The ten largest clones add up to about a tenth of the sample.

Summary of the overall study and its limitations: Lower diversity was seen in patients whose nivolumab began less than 1 year after ASCT, and these patients were left out of later analyses so that immune reconstitution would not confound the results. The study was limited to a single clinical trial cohort, and causes of repertoire differences, possibly disease activity or prior therapy, remained undefined. Baseline TCR diversity was reported as lower in newly diagnosed patients than in healthy donors, and lower still in relapsed/refractory patients. Among trial patients, those achieving complete response had baseline diversity similar to that of newly diagnosed patients, while diversity was significantly lower in partial responders and progressors. CD4+ but not CD8+ TCR diversity rose significantly by C4D1 (p=0.0027 vs p=0.16), most apparent in complete responders (p=0.02).

In the case of this clone: No antigen is known for it. The record has no base qualities; no much larger clone is one base away.

Sample time point, as interpreted from the label and publication: cycle 4 day 1 (C4D1), after about 6 weeks of nivolumab. Every trial patient had relapsed after autologous stem cell transplantation, and cohorts A, B and C differed in prior brentuximab vedotin exposure. The trial cohort was composed of around 60 patients with relapsed/refractory classical Hodgkin lymphoma, for whom complete response, partial response or progressive disease was recorded as best overall response. Trial patients were treated with single-agent nivolumab in the multi-cohort phase II CheckMate 205 trial. An independent review committee assessed best overall response by applying the 2007 International Working Group response criteria. PBMCs from the trial were collected at three points: immediately before nivolumab initiation (C1D1), and during therapy at cycle 2 day 1 and cycle 4 day 1. Peripheral blood was collected in 8 mL Vacutainer Cell Preparation Tubes, from which PBMCs were isolated by centrifugation and then cryopreserved.

This TCR was recovered from a human donor with classical Hodgkin lymphoma. Sequencing used peripheral blood mononuclear cells (PBMCs), obtained before the fourth cycle of nivolumab.

The CDR3: CASSGGATQYF. The nucleotide sequence is TGCGCCAGCAGTGGGGGGGCTACGCAGTATTTT. The chain couples TRBV10-1 to TRBJ2-3, with the D gene possibly TRBD1 or TRBD2, each one fitting 6 bases. CDR1 and CDR2 were assigned from the germline V gene (reference sequence) as WNHNN and SYGVQD. Spanning cysteine to phenylalanine, the CDR3 consists of 11 amino acids. Here the CDR3 DNA is all that survives: 33 bases in frame from base 1. V and J lose 4 bases and 8 bases, and a span of 7 bases separates them.